This is a list of T cell receptor beta chains from one sample in a study of cytomegalovirus exposure and HLA in healthy donors. Assay: immunoSEQ multiplex PCR; the TCRdb copy retains only in-frame clones and omits some. The table shows about 160,000 clones, with 65% to 85% occurring only once. Source material: PBMCs. Receptors originate from a woman between 45 and 65 years old in good health and CMV-seropositive. Each CDR3 is given without its conserved first and last residue.

TRBV10-3	12	TRBJ1-1	AISDRGWNTEAF
TRBV18	13	TRBJ1-4	ASSPAGVGSEKLF
TRBV10-3	13	TRBJ2-1	AIRSGLAGYNEQF
TRBV6-5	12	TRBJ1-2	ASSYGRVKNVYT
TRBV29-1	9	TRBJ2-3	SVRGGDTQY
TRBV4-1	18	TRBJ2-2	ASSQMGLAGVLANTGELF
TRBV5-6	13	TRBJ1-2	ASSFLGSLNYGYT
TRBV7-8	12	TRBJ2-3	ASSSGLFTDTQY
TRBV29-1	14	TRBJ1-2	SVDAGFPGGGYGYT
TRBV5-1	11	TRBJ2-7	ASSLYGYDEQY